These T cell receptor beta chains were read from a single sample in a study of blood T cells in healthy people across ages. TCRdb re-derived calls from the 5' RACE reads in MiXCR, one entry per CDR3 protein. The data contain 1.2 million to 1.5 million distinct CDR3 sequences, 55% to 75% of them seen just once; the ten biggest clones take up 6.5% to 8.5%. The sequenced material came from blood. The receptor set was obtained from a man aged 18 to 29 in good health. Both conserved end residues are trimmed from each CDR3.

CDR3 protein: ASSLRQDLTNEKLF; V gene: TRBV27
CDR3 protein: ASSQAGINLSEQY; V gene: TRBV4-1
CDR3 protein: ASSDREVKAF; V gene: TRBV2
CDR3 protein: ASSQVFGVEY; V gene: TRBV3-1
CDR3 protein: ASSEMGGSYGYT; V gene: TRBV6-1
CDR3 protein: ASSLDPNRREQY; V gene: TRBV7-9
CDR3 protein: ASSQKQVLNIQY; V gene: TRBV5-6
CDR3 protein: ASSPGTGRFFQY; V gene: TRBV6-2/TRBV6-3
CDR3 protein: SARDFGGAKNIQY; V gene: TRBV20-1
CDR3 protein: AISEDRGDIQY; V gene: TRBV10-3
CDR3 protein: SVGFTDTQY; V gene: TRBV29-1
CDR3 protein: ASSLLASDEQF; V gene: TRBV5-1
CDR3 protein: SARDTGGKANYGYT; V gene: TRBV20-1
CDR3 protein: SARAVYEQY; V gene: TRBV20-1
CDR3 protein: ASSSTGGTHYEQY; V gene: TRBV6-6
CDR3 protein: ASSFRQGGTEAF; V gene: TRBV12-3/TRBV12-4